One and the same sample provided the 8 T cell receptor beta chains below, sequenced in a study of naive and memory T cell subsets. Two oligonucleotides, mixed equimolar, formed the beta constant-region primer covering TRBC1 and TRBC2. Ligated cDNA was amplified by four rounds of PCR with nested alpha and beta constant-region primers and SP2. TCRdb analysed the UMI-ligation and nested PCR reads with MiXCR anew, one entry per CDR3 protein. The repertoire consists of 15,000 or so distinct CDR3 sequences, with approximately 8.6% occurring once and the leading ten covering 20% to 25%. The sequenced material came from central memory CD8+ T cells from blood. The source is a human donor in good health.

This clonotype was picked up a small number of times. CDR3 coding DNA: TGTGCCAGCAGCGTAGCCGGGAGGACGGGCAATGAGCAGTTCTTC. Encoded protein: CASSVAGRTGNEQFF. The chain uses TRBV9 and TRBJ2-1; TRBD2 agrees at 7 bases. The junction had 6 bases not matched to a gene; V was cut back by 0 bases and J by 6 bases. Germline values: CDR1 SGDLS, CDR2 YYNGEE. The CDR3 has 15 amino acids. The entire variable domain, with the rest obtained from reference TRBV9 and TRBJ2-1, is as follows: DSGVTQTPKHLITATGQRVTLRCSPRSGDLSVYWYQQSLDQGLQFLIQYYNGEERAKGNILERFSAQQFPDLHSELNLSSLELGDSALYFCASSVAGRTGNEQFFGPGTRLTVL.

This clonotype was counted at least ten times. The chain recombines TRBV6-2 or TRBV6-3 with TRBJ2-5, with 7 bases that match TRBD2. The CDR3 is made up of 13 amino acids. The V segment lost 6 bases and the J segment 5 bases; nucleotides outside the gene matches: 6. In germline, CDR1 is MNHEY, CDR2 SVGEGT. The CDR3: CASRVGGGETQYF. In DNA, the CDR3 is TGTGCCAGCAGAGTTGGGGGGGGGGAGACCCAGTACTTC.

V is TRBV27 and J is TRBJ1-2; possibly TRBD1 for D (6 bases). V lost 6 bases and J 4 bases, leaving 24 bases between the germline ends. Germline-derived CDR1 and CDR2 are MNHEY and SMNVEV (reference sequence). There are 17 residues in the CDR3. The CDR3 protein is CASSPPARGAHLYGYTF. The CDR3 DNA reads as TGTGCCAGCAGCCCACCCGCCCGGGGGGCGCATCTCTATGGCTACACCTTC.

Relative to its sample, this clonotype is medium-sized (0.01 to 0.1%). The CDR3 coding sequence is TGTGCCAGCAGTCTCCACCGGGAGAACACTGAAGCTTTCTTT. This gives the protein CASSLHRENTEAFF. The chain has TRBV28 and TRBJ1-1; D is undetermined. The CDR3 loop spans 14 amino acids. Trimming shortened V by 5 bases and J by 1 base, and 11 bases separated the two germline ends. CDR1 and CDR2 (germline): MDHEN, SYDVKM.

This clonotype was found a few times. CDR3: CASSLGRDTQYF. In DNA form, the CDR3 reads TGCGCCAGCAGCCTCGGGCGAGATACGCAGTATTTT. J is TRBJ2-3 and V is TRBV5-1; D not resolved. Germline loops: CDR1 SGHRS, CDR2 YFSETQ. The germline V and J ends were trimmed by 4 bases and 5 bases, with 8 bases remaining between them. The CDR3 runs 12 residues.

The chain couples TRBV9 to TRBJ2-7, with 8 bases identical to TRBD2. The CDR3 consists of 14 residues. V was pared by 4 bases and J by 4 bases, with 7 bases of the junction left unmatched. Germline CDR1 reads SGDLS; CDR2 reads YYNGEE. CDR3: CASSPAGAPYEQYF. CDR3 DNA sequence: TGTGCCAGCAGCCCAGCGGGAGCCCCATACGAGCAGTACTTC.

The chain recombines TRBV29-1 with TRBJ2-2; no definite D call. Between the trimmed V and J ends, which lost 5 bases and 5 bases, there was a span of 9 bases. CDR3 size: 12 residues. Germline V gene data show CDR1 as SQVTM and CDR2 as ANQGSEA. The CDR3 here is CSVPTPTGELFF. Here the CDR3 DNA reads TGCAGCGTTCCTACCCCGACCGGGGAGCTGTTTTTT.

Details on this clonotype: A much larger clone differs by one base, so this may be a read error. This rearrangement joins TRBV24-1 to TRBJ2-3; possibly TRBD1 or TRBD2 for D (7 bases each). CDR1 KGHDR and CDR2 SFDVKD come from the germline V gene. The CDR3 spans 19 residues. CDR3 nucleotide sequence: TGTGCCACCGGTGACTGGGCAGGGGGGGGATCCGGAGGCACAGATACGCAGTATTTT. Translating it yields CATGDWAGGGSGGTDTQYF.